This paragraph reports one T cell receptor (beta chain). This sample was included in a study of blood T cell repertoires in COVID-19. About the research overall: COVID-19 samples from acute and convalescent phases originated in the United States, Italy and Spain. PBMCs, B-cell-depleted T cells, or T cells were the source of the cDNA or gDNA that made up the material.

Trimming at V came to 3 bases and at J to 4 bases, leaving 6 bases not matched to a gene. The CDR3 covers 15 residues. Germline lookup yields CDR1 SGHNT and CDR2 YYREEE (reference sequence). TCRdb's table, derived via immunoSEQ multiplex PCR, lists solely in-frame clones and lacks some. The sample includes about 240,000 clones, about 81% of them seen just once. The source material was peripheral blood. The chain has TRBV5-4 and TRBJ1-5; TRBD1 matches at 8 bases. This receptor was obtained from a woman in her fifties or sixties with active or convalescent COVID-19. The CDR3 coding sequence is TGTGCCAGCAGCTCTCAGGGGGCTGGAAATCAGCCCCAGCATTTT. This sequence encodes CASSSQGAGNQPQHF.